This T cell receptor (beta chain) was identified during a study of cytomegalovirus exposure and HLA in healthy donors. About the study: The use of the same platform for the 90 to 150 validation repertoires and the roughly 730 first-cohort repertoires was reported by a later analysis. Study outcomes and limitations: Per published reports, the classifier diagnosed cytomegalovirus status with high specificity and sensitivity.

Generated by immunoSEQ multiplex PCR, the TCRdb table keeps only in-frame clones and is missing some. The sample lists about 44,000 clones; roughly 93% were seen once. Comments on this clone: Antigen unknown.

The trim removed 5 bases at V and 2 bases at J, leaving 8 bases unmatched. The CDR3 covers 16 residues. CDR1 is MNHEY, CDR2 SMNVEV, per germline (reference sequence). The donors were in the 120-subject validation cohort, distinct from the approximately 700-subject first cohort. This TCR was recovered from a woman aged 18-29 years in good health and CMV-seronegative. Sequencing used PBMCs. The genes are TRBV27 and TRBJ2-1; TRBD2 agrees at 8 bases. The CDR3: CASSPAGARTYNEQFF. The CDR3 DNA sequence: TGTGCCAGCAGTCCAGCGGGGGCGAGGACCTACAATGAGCAGTTCTTC.